The 8 T cell receptor beta chains reported below all come from one sample, sequenced in a study of radiation and T cells in renal cell carcinoma. The treatment denotes: 15 Gy SBRT to primary tumor, nephrectomy 4 weeks later. Assay: immunoSEQ multiplex PCR; the TCRdb copy retains only in-frame clones and omits some. The sample holds around 16,000 clones, roughly 45% seen once. The input for sequencing was tumor tissue, taken from a patient whose treatment included radiotherapy and nephrectomy. Receptor source: an older woman with renal cell carcinoma.

The genes are TRBV9 and TRBJ1-3; D might be TRBD1 (6 bases). V lost 4 bases to trimming and J lost 1 base, with 15 bases between them. This CDR3 comprises 16 residues. CDR1 SGDLS and CDR2 YYNGEE come from the germline V gene. For the CDR3, the DNA is TGTGCCAGCAGCCCACAGGGAGGCCGGTCTGGAAACACCATATATTTT. Its translation is CASSPQGGRSGNTIYF.

The chain recombines TRBV5-6 with TRBJ2-2; D remains ambiguous. Germline lookup yields CDR1 SGHDT and CDR2 YYEEEE. This CDR3 is 13 amino acids long. V was clipped by 2 bases and J by 3 bases, with 5 bases between them. The CDR3 sequence is CASSLWDTGELFF. The CDR3 DNA is TGTGCCAGCAGCTTATGGGACACCGGGGAGCTGTTTTTT.

This clone was observed a handful of times. The chain links TRBV27 to TRBJ1-6; D is perhaps TRBD1 (6 bases). This CDR3 has 12 amino acids. The V end was cut by 3 bases, the J end by 9 bases, with 6 bases between. From germline, CDR1 is MNHEY and CDR2 SMNVEV (reference sequence). The CDR3 reads CASSLGASPLHF. The DNA for the CDR3 is TGTGCCAGCAGTTTGGGGGCTTCACCCCTCCACTTT.

This clone has only a few counts. This chain connects TRBV21-1 to TRBJ1-2; TRBD1, as called in the table, went unchecked against the DNA. TRBV21-1 is marked as a pseudogene. The CDR3 contains 14 residues. CDR3 sequence: CASRVGRPSGGYTF. CDR3 DNA: TGTGCCAGCAGGGTTGGTAGACCCTCAGGAGGCTACACCTTC.

In this sample, this clone turned up a few times. This chain joins TRBV5-1 and TRBJ1-4; 7 bases line up with TRBD1. Per germline, CDR1 SGHRS and CDR2 YFSETQ. This CDR3 is built from 18 residues. The trim removed 0 bases at V and 0 bases at J, leaving 8 bases unmatched. CDR3 in DNA: TGCGCCAGCAGCTTGGTAACAGGGGAAGGGACAACTAATGAAAAACTGTTTTTT. Translating it yields CASSLVTGEGTTNEKLFF.

This clone was counted once. V is TRBV28 and J is TRBJ2-7, with TRBD1 as a possible D gene (5 bases). CDR3 length: 14 amino acids. Germline V gene data show CDR1 as MDHEN and CDR2 as SYDVKM. V was cut by 3 bases and J by 3 bases, with 12 bases left in between. This CDR3 reads CASSFRQNDYEQYF. For the CDR3, the DNA is TGTGCCAGCAGTTTTCGACAGAACGACTACGAGCAGTACTTC.

By its share, this clone is medium-sized. The V gene is TRBV6-1, the J gene TRBJ2-7, with 8 bases identical to TRBD2. The V gene end was trimmed by 3 bases and the J gene end by 2 bases; junction bases not matched to a gene: 12. There are 17 residues in the CDR3. Per germline, CDR1 MNHNS and CDR2 SASEGT. The CDR3 is CASSEMPPGLAAYEQYF. CDR3 nucleotides: TGTGCCAGCAGTGAGATGCCACCAGGACTAGCCGCCTACGAGCAGTACTTC.

The rearrangement joins TRBV29-1 to TRBJ2-7, with TRBD1 identical over 7 bases. Germline V gene sequence: CDR1 SQVTM, CDR2 ANQGSEA. CDR3 size: 14 residues. After removal of 4 bases from V and 3 bases from J, the junction contained 9 bases not matched to a gene. This CDR3 reads CSVAAGGRFYEQYF. DNA of the CDR3: TGCAGCGTTGCGGCAGGGGGACGGTTCTACGAGCAGTACTTC.